The 17 T cell receptor beta chains below all came from one sample that was sequenced in a study of cytotoxic CD8 clonotypes in ibrutinib-treated CLL. Profiling relied on immunoSEQ multiplex PCR, and the TCRdb table lists in-frame clones only, not all of them. The repertoire holds 50,000 to 60,000 clones, with roughly 80% as singletons. The specimen comprised PBMCs, sampled after 24 months of ibrutinib treatment. The receptor source for this set is a human donor with chronic lymphocytic leukemia.

The chain is built from TRBV28 and TRBJ1-2, with 9 bases matching TRBD1. V shed 6 bases and J 4 bases; nucleotides not matched to a gene: 6. The germline CDR1 and CDR2 sequences are MDHEN and SYDVKM. The CDR3 is 14 residues long. CDR3: CASRDRGKGYGYTF. The DNA for the CDR3 is TGTGCCAGCAGGGACAGGGGTAAGGGCTATGGCTACACCTTC.

The chain carries TRBV4-1 and TRBJ2-3; 12 bases line up with TRBD2. V trimming: 0 bases; J trimming: 2 bases; junction bases outside the gene matches: 3. This CDR3 is built from 17 residues. CDR1 MGHRA and CDR2 YSYEKL come from the germline V gene. CDR3 amino acids: CASSQEPSGRVTDTQYF. The CDR3, as DNA: TGCGCCAGCAGCCAAGAGCCTAGCGGGAGGGTCACAGATACGCAGTATTTT.

This clone has only one observation. The chain carries TRBV5-6 and TRBJ1-2; possible D gene TRBD1, 5 bases. The CDR3 contains 14 residues. Trimming cost V 5 bases and J 3 bases, with 14 bases left between them. Germline V lookup: CDR1 SGHDT, CDR2 YYEEEE. CDR3 in amino acids: CASSLGHSDYGYTF. The CDR3 nucleotides read TGTGCCAGCAGTCTAGGACATTCCGACTATGGCTACACCTTC.

The chain employs TRBV7-2 and TRBJ1-2; 11 bases align to TRBD1. The CDR3 loop spans 15 amino acids. Germline CDR1 reads SGHTA; CDR2 reads FQGNSA. The V and J ends lost 5 bases and 13 bases, in that order; junction bases with no gene match: 15. The DNA for the CDR3 is TGTGCCAGCAGCCGAAACCCCGGGACAGGGGGTCCTATCACCTTC. It translates to CASSRNPGTGGPITF.

The chain couples TRBV30 to TRBJ2-6; 10 bases align to TRBD1. The germline CDR1 and CDR2 sequences are GTSNPN and SVGIG (reference sequence). After removal of 5 bases from V and 1 base from J, the junction contained 2 bases not matched to a gene. CDR3 size: 15 residues. For the CDR3, the DNA is TGTGCCTGGGACAGGGGGCCATCTGGGGCCAACGTCCTGACTTTC. It is translated as CAWDRGPSGANVLTF.

The J gene is TRBJ2-3, the V gene TRBV7-2, with D tentatively TRBD2 (5 bases). V lost 2 bases and J 0 bases, leaving 12 bases between the germline ends. Germline V lookup: CDR1 SGHTA, CDR2 FQGNSA. This CDR3 has 16 residues. The CDR3 reads CASSLNGVLSTDTQYF. The CDR3 coding sequence is TGTGCCAGCAGCTTAAACGGGGTTCTAAGCACAGATACGCAGTATTTT.

V is TRBV29-1 and J is TRBJ1-2, with 9 nucleotides matching TRBD1. The germline V gene encodes CDR1 SQVTM and CDR2 ANQGSEA. The CDR3 sequence is 11 residues long. J gave up 7 bases and V 8 bases, and 5 bases lay outside the gene matches. Here the CDR3 reads CSLRTGVGYTF. The CDR3 DNA reads TGCAGCCTCCGGACAGGGGTTGGCTACACCTTC.

This clone has only a few counts. The identical CDR3 is also encoded by other nucleotide sequences in the sample. This sequence joins TRBV2 and TRBJ1-5, with D hard to call. Germline V gene sequence: CDR1 SNHLY, CDR2 FYNNEI. Deletions cut 3 bases from V and 0 bases from J, with 6 bases between. This CDR3 contains 14 residues. In nucleotides, the CDR3 is TGTGCCAGCAGTGATAGCTATAGCAATCAGCCCCAGCATTTT. Translated: CASSDSYSNQPQHF.

The chain is built from TRBV7-8 and TRBJ2-2; no firm D call. The CDR3 extends over 17 amino acids. CDR1 and CDR2 from the germline V gene are SGHVS and FQNEAQ. V lost 3 bases and J 4 bases, leaving 18 bases between the germline ends. CDR3 region: CASSFRIQIRTTGELFF. DNA for the CDR3: TGTGCCAGCAGCTTCCGGATCCAAATTAGGACCACCGGGGAGCTGTTTTTT.

For the CDR3, the DNA is TGTGCCAGCAGTTTATTCTCAGTCGTGCGGACACGAGAGACCCAGTACTTC. This translates into CASSLFSVVRTRETQYF. The chain links TRBV28 to TRBJ2-5; D perhaps matches TRBD1 (5 bases). CDR1 and CDR2 from the germline V gene are MDHEN and SYDVKM. The CDR3 sequence is 17 residues long. V lost 1 base to trimming and J lost 4 bases, with 19 bases between them.

This chain joins TRBV9 and TRBJ2-3; 13 bases match TRBD2. From germline, CDR1 is SGDLS and CDR2 YYNGEE. The CDR3 contains 18 residues. With V trimmed by 0 bases and J by 4 bases, 8 bases remained unmatched. The CDR3 loop is CASSVELAGGPIADTQYF. Here the CDR3 DNA reads TGTGCCAGCAGCGTAGAACTAGCGGGAGGGCCTATAGCAGATACGCAGTATTTT. The variable domain in full, completed from reference TRBV9 and TRBJ2-3, reads DSGVTQTPKHLITATGQRVTLRCSPRSGDLSVYWYQQSLDQGLQFLIQYYNGEERAKGNILERFSAQQFPDLHSELNLSSLELGDSALYFCASSVELAGGPIADTQYFGPGTRLTVL.

The chain couples TRBV30 to TRBJ2-7; unclear D gene. From germline, CDR1 is GTSNPN and CDR2 SVGIG (reference sequence). The germline V and J ends were trimmed by 3 bases and 2 bases, with 11 bases remaining between them. CDR3 length: 13 amino acids. For the CDR3, the DNA is TGTGCCTGGAGCCCGGGTGCAACCTACGAGCAGTACTTC. Translation gives CAWSPGATYEQYF.

The chain combines TRBV14 with TRBJ1-4, with 8 bases fitting TRBD1. The length of the CDR3 is 15 residues. V lost 3 bases to trimming and J lost 8 bases; unmatched junction nucleotides: 8. Germline lookup yields CDR1 SGHDN and CDR2 FVKESK. As DNA, the CDR3 is TGTGCCAGCAGCCAGTTGACAGGGGTCAGGGAAAAACTGTTTTTT. Protein product: CASSQLTGVREKLFF. The full variable domain, completed using reference TRBV14 and TRBJ1-4, is EAGVTQFPSHSVIEKGQTVTLRCDPISGHDNLYWYRRVMGKEIKFLLHFVKESKQDESGMPNNRFLAERTGGTYSTLKVQPAELEDSGVYFCASSQLTGVREKLFFGSGTQLSVL.

CDR3 nucleotides: TGTGCCAGCAGCCGACCCGGACAGGGTAGGGAGCTGTTTTTT. Translating gives CASSRPGQGRELFF. The rearrangement joins TRBV9 to TRBJ2-2, with 8 bases lining up with TRBD1. Germline CDR1 SGDLS, CDR2 YYNGEE. The J segment lost 9 bases and the V segment lost 4 bases, leaving 8 bases of the junction unmatched. This CDR3 contains 14 residues.

The sample holds a few counts of this clone. This sequence joins TRBV30 and TRBJ2-7; 7 nucleotides align to TRBD1. CDR3 length: 13 residues. Germline CDR1 and CDR2: GTSNPN and SVGIG (reference sequence). Germline trimming cut 5 bases from V and 5 bases from J; bases unmatched to any gene: 9. The CDR3 here is CAWGTAVGNEQYF. The CDR3 DNA follows: TGTGCCTGGGGGACAGCGGTAGGGAACGAGCAGTACTTC.

CDR3 sequence: CAWRGGQNFGNTIYF. CDR3 DNA sequence: TGTGCCTGGAGGGGGGGACAGAACTTTGGAAACACCATATATTTT. V is TRBV30 and J is TRBJ1-3, with TRBD1 matching over 7 bases. The V segment lost 3 bases and the J segment 3 bases; nucleotides outside the gene matches: 8. The CDR3 totals 15 residues. The V gene's germline CDR1 is GTSNPN and CDR2 SVGIG (reference sequence).

The chain has TRBV5-1 and TRBJ2-5; no clear D. Germline V gives CDR1 SGHRS, CDR2 YFSETQ. V dropped 2 bases and J dropped 2 bases, with 4 bases sitting between them. The CDR3 contains 12 residues. In DNA, the CDR3 is TGCGCCAGCAGCTTATATCAAGAGACCCAGTACTTC. Protein: CASSLYQETQYF.